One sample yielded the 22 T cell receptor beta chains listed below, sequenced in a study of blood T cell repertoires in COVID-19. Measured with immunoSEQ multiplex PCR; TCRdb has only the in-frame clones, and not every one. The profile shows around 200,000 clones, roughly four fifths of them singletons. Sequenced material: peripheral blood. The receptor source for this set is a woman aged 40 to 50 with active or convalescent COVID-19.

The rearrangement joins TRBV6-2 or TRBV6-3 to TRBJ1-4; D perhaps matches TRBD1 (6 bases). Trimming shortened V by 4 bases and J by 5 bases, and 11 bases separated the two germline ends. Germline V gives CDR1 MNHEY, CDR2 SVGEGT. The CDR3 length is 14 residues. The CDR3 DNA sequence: TGTGCCAGCAGTTCCGCAGGGGTGAATGAAAAACTGTTTTTT. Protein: CASSSAGVNEKLFF.

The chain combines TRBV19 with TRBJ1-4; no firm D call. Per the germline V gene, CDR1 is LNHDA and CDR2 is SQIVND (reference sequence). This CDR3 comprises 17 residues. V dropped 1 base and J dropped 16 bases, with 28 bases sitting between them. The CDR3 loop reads CASSIAGSQGGLQFRFF. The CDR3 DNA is TGTGCCAGTAGTATAGCGGGGTCCCAAGGAGGCCTACAGTTTCGGTTTTTT.

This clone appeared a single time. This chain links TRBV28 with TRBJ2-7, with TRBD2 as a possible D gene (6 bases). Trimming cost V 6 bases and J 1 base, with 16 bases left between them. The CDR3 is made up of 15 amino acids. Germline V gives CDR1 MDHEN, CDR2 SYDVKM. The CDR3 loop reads CASSAPGGTSYEQYF. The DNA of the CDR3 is TGTGCCAGCAGCGCCCCCGGGGGAACATCCTACGAGCAGTACTTC.

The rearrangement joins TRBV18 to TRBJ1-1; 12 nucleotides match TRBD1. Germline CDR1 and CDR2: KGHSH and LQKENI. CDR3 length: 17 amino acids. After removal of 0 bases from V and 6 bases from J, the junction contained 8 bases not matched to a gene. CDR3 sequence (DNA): TGTGCCAGCTCACCACCGGGACAGGGGGCGATTTGGCCTGAAGCTTTCTTT. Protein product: CASSPPGQGAIWPEAFF.

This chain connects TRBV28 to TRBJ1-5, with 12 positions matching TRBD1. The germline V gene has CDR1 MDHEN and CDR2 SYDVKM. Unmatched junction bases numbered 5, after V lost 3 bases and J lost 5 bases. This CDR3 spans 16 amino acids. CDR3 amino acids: CASSFAGQGAYQPQHF. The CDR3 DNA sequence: TGTGCCAGCAGTTTTGCGGGACAGGGGGCCTATCAGCCCCAGCATTTT.

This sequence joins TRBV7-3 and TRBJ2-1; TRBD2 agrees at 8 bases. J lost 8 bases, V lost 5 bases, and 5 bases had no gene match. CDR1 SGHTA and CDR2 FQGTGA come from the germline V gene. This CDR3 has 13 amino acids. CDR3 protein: CASSTEREYEQFF. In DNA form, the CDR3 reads TGTGCCAGCAGCACCGAGCGGGAGTATGAGCAGTTCTTC. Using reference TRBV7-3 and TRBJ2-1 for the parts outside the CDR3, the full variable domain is GAGVSQTPSNKVTEKGKYVELRCDPISGHTALYWYRQSLGQGPEFLIYFQGTGAADDSGLPNDRFFAVRPEGSVSTLKIQRTERGDSAVYLCASSTEREYEQFFGPGTRLTVL.

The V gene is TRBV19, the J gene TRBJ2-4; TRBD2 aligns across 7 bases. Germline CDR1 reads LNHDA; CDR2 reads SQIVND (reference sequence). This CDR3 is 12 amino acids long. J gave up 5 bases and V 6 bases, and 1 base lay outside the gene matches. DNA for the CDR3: TGTGCCAGTAGGGGGGGGGAAAACATTCAGTACTTC. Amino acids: CASRGGENIQYF.

The CDR3 DNA sequence: TGTGCCAGCAGTTTATTAACAAATACCTACGAGCAGTACTTC. Translation: CASSLLTNTYEQYF. The chain has TRBV27 and TRBJ2-7; D unclear. The CDR3 spans 14 residues. V was clipped by 1 base and J by 2 bases, with 9 bases between them. Germline-derived CDR1 and CDR2 are MNHEY and SMNVEV (reference sequence).

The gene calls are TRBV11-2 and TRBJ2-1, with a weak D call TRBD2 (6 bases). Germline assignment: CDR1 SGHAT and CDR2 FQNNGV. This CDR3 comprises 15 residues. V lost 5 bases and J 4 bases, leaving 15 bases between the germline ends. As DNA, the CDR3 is TGTGCCAGCAGCGCGGCGGGGCTAGGGTACAATGAGCAGTTCTTC. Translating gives CASSAAGLGYNEQFF.

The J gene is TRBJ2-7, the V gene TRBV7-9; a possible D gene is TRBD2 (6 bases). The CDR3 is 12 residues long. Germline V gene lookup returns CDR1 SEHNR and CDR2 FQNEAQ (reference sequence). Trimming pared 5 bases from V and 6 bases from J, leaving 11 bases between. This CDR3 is CASSPGGLEQYF. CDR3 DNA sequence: TGTGCCAGCAGCCCCGGGGGACTCGAGCAGTACTTC.

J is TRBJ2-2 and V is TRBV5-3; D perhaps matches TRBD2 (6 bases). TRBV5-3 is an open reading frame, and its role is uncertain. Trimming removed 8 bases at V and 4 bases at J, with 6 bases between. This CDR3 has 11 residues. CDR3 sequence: CAREGTGELFF. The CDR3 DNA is TGTGCCAGGGAGGGCACCGGGGAGCTGTTTTTT.

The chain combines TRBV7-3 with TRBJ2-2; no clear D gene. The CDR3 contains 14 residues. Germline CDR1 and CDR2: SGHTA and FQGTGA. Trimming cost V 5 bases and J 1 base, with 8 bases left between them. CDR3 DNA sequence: TGTGCCAGCAGCCAGGCCTGGAACACCGGGGAGCTGTTTTTT. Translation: CASSQAWNTGELFF.

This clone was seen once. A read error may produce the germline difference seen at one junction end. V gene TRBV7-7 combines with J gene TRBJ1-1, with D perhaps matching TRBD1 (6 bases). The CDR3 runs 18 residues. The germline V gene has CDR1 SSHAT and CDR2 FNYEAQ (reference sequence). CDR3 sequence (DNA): TGTGCTAGCAGCTTAGGGAAATTAAAACACAGGGTATTGACTGAAGCTTTCTTT. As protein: CASSLGKLKHRVLTEAFF. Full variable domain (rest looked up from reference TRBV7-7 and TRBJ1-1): GAGVSQSPRYKVTKRGQDVTLRCDPISSHATLYWYQQALGQGPEFLTYFNYEAQPDKSGLPSDRFSAERPEGSISTLTIQRTEQRDSAMYRCASSLGKLKHRVLTEAFFGQGTRLTVV.

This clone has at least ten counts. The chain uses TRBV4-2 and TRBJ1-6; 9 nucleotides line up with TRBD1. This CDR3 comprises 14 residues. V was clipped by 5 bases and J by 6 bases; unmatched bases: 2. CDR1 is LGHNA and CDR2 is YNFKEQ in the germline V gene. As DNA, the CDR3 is TGTGCCAGCAGCAGGGACAGGGTTAATTCACCCCTCCACTTT. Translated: CASSRDRVNSPLHF.

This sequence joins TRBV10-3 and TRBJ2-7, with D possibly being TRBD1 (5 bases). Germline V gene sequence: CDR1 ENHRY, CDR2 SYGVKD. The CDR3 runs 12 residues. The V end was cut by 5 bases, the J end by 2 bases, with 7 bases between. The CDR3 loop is CAISQGTYEQYF. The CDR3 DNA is TGTGCCATCAGTCAGGGAACCTACGAGCAGTACTTC.

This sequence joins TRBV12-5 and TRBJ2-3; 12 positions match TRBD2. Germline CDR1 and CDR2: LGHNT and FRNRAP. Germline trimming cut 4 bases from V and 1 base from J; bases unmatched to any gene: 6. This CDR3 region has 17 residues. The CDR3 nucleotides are TGTGCTAGTGGTTCCATGCGACTAGCGGGGGGCACAGATACGCAGTATTTT. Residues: CASGSMRLAGGTDTQYF. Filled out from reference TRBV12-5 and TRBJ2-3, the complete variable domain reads DARVTQTPRHKVTEMGQEVTMRCQPILGHNTVFWYRQTMMQGLELLAYFRNRAPLDDSGMPKDRFSAEMPDATLATLKIQPSEPRDSAVYFCASGSMRLAGGTDTQYFGPGTRLTVL.

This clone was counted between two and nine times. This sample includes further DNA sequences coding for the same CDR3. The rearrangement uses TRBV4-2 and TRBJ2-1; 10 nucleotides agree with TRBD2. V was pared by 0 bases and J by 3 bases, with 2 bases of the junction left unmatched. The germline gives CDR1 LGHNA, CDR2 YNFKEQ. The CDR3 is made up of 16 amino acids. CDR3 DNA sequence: TGTGCCAGCAGCCAAGAGGCTAGCGGGAGCTACAATGAGCAGTTCTTC. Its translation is CASSQEASGSYNEQFF.

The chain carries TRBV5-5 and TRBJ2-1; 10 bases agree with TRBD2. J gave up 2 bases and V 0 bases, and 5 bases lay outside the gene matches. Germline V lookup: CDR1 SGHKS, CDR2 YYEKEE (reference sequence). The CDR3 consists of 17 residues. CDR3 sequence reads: CASSLGRTSGPYNEQFF. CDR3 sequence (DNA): TGTGCCAGCAGCTTGGGGAGGACTAGCGGCCCCTACAATGAGCAGTTCTTC.

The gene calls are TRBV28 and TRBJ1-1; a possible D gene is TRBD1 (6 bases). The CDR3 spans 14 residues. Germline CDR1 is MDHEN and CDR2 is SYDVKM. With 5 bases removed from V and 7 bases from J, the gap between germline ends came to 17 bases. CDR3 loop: CASSTQIRGGEAFF. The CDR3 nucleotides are TGTGCCAGCAGTACACAAATCCGAGGGGGTGAAGCTTTCTTT.

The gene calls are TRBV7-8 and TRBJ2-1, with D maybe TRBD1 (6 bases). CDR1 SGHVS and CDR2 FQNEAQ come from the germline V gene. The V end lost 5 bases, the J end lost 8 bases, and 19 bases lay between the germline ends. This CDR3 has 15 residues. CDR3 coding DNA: TGTGCCAGCAGCCCGACAGGTATGAGGGGTGATGAGCAGTTCTTC. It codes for CASSPTGMRGDEQFF.

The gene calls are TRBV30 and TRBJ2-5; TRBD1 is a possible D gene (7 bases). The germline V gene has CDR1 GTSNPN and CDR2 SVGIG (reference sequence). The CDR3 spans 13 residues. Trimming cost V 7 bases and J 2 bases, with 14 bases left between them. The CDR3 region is CAYSGGTQETQYF. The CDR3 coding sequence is TGTGCCTATTCAGGGGGGACTCAAGAGACCCAGTACTTC.

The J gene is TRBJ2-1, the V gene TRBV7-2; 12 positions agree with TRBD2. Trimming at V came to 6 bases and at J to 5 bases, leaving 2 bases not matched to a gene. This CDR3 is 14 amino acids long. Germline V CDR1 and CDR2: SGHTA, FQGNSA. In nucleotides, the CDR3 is TGTGCCAGCAGACTAGCGGGGGGCCACAATGAGCAGTTCTTC. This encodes CASRLAGGHNEQFF.